Sequencing of this T cell receptor beta chain was carried out in a study of cytomegalovirus exposure and HLA in healthy donors. Comment on this clone: Its specificity is not known.

Amplification used 60 Vbeta primers and 13 Jbeta primers. Per the original data handling: A later analysis tallied some 84 million unique TCR beta chains, 10 million to 12 million of them shared. TCRdb's copy holds only in-frame clones and misses some; the assay was immunoSEQ multiplex PCR. The V and J calls and clone size come from that table; D and trimming were worked out from the DNA. Here the sample table reports 150,000 to 250,000 clones. The CDR3 consists of 15 residues. J was trimmed by 5 bases and V by 6 bases; bases with no gene match: 13. Germline V gene sequence: CDR1 MNHEY, CDR2 SVGAGI. Whole-study results and caveats: The only immune exposure information that was available was CMV serostatus.

Sequencing input: PBMCs. The receptor's source is a boy aged 5-17 years in good health and CMV-seronegative. The chain has TRBV6-5 and TRBJ2-7, with 7 bases aligning to TRBD1. CDR3 sequence: CASSRMIGGLHEQYF. The CDR3 nucleotides are TGTGCCAGCAGCCGGATGATAGGGGGCCTCCACGAGCAGTACTTC.